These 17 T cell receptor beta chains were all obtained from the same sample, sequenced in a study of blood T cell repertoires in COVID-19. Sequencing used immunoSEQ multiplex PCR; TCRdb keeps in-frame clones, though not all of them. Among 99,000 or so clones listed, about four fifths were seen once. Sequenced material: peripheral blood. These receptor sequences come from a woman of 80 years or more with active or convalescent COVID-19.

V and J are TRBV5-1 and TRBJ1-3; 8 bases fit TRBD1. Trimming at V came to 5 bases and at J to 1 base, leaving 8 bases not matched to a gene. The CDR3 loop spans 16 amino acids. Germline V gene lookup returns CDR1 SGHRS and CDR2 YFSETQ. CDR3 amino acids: CASRPGQVLSGNTIYF. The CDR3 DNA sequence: TGCGCCAGCAGGCCGGGACAGGTTCTTTCTGGAAACACCATATATTTT.

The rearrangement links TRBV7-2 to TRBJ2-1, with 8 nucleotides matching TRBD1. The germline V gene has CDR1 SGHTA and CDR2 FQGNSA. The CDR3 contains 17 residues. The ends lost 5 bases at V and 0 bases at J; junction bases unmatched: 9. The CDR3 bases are TGTGCCAGCAGCCCCCGGACAGGGCTCAGCTCCTACAATGAGCAGTTCTTC. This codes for CASSPRTGLSSYNEQFF. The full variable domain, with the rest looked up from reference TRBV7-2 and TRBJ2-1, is GAGVSQSPSNKVTEKGKDVELRCDPISGHTALYWYRQSLGQGLEFLIYFQGNSAPDKSGLPSDRFSAERTGGSVSTLTIQRTQQEDSAVYLCASSPRTGLSSYNEQFFGPGTRLTVL.

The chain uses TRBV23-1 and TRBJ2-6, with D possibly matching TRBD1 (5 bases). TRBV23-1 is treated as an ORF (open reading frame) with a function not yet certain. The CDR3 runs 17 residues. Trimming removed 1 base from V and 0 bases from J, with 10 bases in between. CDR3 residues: CASSQWRQRSGANVLTF. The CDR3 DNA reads TGCGCCAGCAGTCAATGGAGACAGCGCTCTGGGGCCAACGTCCTGACTTTC.

CDR3 in DNA: TGTGCCAGTAGTCCGTCAGGGGCAGGAAGCACAGATACGCAGTATTTT. Its protein is CASSPSGAGSTDTQYF. The chain joins TRBV19 to TRBJ2-3, with D possibly TRBD1 on 6 matching bases. V lost 5 bases and J 0 bases, leaving 15 bases between the germline ends. This CDR3 spans 16 amino acids. Germline assignment: CDR1 LNHDA and CDR2 SQIVND (reference sequence).

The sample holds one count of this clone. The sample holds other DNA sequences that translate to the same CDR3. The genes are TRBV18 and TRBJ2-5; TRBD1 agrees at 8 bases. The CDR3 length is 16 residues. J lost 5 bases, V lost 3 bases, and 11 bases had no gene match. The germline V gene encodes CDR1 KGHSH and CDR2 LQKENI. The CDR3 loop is CASSPNPGGLGETQYF. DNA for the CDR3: TGTGCCAGCTCACCCAACCCAGGGGGCCTGGGTGAGACCCAGTACTTC.

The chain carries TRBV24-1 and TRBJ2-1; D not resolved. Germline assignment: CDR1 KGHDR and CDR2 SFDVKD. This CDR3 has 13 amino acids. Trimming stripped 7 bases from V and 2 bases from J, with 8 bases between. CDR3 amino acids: CATRARTYNEQFF. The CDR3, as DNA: TGTGCCACCAGGGCCAGGACCTACAATGAGCAGTTCTTC.

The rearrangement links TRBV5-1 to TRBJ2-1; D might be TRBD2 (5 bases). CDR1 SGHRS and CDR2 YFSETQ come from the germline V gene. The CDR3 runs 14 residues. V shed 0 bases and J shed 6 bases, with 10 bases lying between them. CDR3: CASSLGGSRNEQFF. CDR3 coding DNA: TGCGCCAGCAGCTTGGGAGGGAGCCGCAATGAGCAGTTCTTC.

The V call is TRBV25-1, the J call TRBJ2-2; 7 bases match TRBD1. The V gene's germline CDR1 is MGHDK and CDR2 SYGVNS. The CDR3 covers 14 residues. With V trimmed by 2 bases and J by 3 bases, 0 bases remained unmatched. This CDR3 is CASSETGDTGELFF. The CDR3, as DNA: TGTGCCAGCAGTGAAACAGGGGACACCGGGGAGCTGTTTTTT. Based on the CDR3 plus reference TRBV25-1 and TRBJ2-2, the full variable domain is EADIYQTPRYLVIGTGKKITLECSQTMGHDKMYWYQQDPGMELHLIHYSYGVNSTEKGDLSSESTVSRIRTEHFPLTLESARPSHTSQYLCASSETGDTGELFFGEGSRLTVL.

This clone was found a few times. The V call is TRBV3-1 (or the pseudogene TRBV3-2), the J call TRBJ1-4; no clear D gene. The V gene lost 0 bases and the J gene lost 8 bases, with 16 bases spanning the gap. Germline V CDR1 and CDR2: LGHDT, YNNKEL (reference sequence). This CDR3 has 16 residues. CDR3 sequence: CASSQDLYGQNEKLFF. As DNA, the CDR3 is TGTGCCAGCAGCCAAGATCTTTATGGGCAGAACGAAAAACTGTTTTTT.

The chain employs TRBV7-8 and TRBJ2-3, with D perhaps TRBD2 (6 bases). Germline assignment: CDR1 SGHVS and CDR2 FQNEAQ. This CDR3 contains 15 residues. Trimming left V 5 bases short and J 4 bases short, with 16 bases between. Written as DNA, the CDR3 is TGTGCCAGCAGCCCCCTCGGGGGTAAGGCAGATACGCAGTATTTT. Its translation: CASSPLGGKADTQYF.

Here the CDR3 reads CASSTDWDTFNYGYTF. In DNA, the CDR3 is TGTGCCAGTAGTACCGATTGGGACACCTTTAACTATGGCTACACCTTC. The V call is TRBV19, the J call TRBJ1-2; the D gene is possibly TRBD1 (6 bases). The length of the CDR3 is 16 residues. Germline loops: CDR1 LNHDA, CDR2 SQIVND (reference sequence). The V gene lost 4 bases and the J gene lost 1 base, with 16 bases spanning the gap.

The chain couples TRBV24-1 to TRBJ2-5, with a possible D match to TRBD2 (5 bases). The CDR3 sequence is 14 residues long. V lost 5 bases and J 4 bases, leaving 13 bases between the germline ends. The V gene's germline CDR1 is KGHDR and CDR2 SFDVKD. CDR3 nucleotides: TGTGCCACCAGTGTGGCGGGCCCGGGAGAGACCCAGTACTTC. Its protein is CATSVAGPGETQYF.

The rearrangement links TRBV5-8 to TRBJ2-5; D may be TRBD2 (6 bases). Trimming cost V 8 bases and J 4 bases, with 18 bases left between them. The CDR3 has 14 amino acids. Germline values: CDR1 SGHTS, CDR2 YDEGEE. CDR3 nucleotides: TGTGCCAGGGGGCGGGGAGACCCCTCAGAGACCCAGTACTTC. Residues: CARGRGDPSETQYF.

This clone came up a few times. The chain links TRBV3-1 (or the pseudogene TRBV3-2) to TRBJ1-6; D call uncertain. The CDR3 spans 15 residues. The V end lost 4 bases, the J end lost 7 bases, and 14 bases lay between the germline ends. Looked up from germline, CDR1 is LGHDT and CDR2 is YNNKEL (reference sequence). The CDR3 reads CASSLDGMDNSPLHF. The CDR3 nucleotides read TGTGCCAGCAGCCTAGACGGGATGGACAATTCACCCCTCCACTTT.

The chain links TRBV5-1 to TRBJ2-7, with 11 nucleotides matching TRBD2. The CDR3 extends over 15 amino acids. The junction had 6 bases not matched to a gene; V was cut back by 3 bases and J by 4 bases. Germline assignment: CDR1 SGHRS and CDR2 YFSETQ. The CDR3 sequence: CASSSTGTSGYEQYF. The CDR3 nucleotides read TGCGCCAGCAGCTCTACCGGGACTAGCGGTTACGAGCAGTACTTC. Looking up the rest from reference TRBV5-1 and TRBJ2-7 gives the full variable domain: KAGVTQTPRYLIKTRGQQVTLSCSPISGHRSVSWYQQTPGQGLQFLFEYFSETQRNKGNFPGRFSGRQFSNSRSEMNVSTLELGDSALYLCASSSTGTSGYEQYFGPGTRLTVT.

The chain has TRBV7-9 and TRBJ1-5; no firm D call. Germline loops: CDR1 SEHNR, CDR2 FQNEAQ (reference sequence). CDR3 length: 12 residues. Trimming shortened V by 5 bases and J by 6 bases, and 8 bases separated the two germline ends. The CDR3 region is CASSLSSQPQHF. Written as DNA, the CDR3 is TGTGCCAGCAGCCTGAGTTCTCAGCCCCAGCATTTT.

The CDR3 here is CSVPHRQGVGGEQFF. DNA for the CDR3: TGCAGCGTCCCCCATCGACAGGGGGTAGGGGGCGAGCAGTTCTTC. The chain joins TRBV29-1 to TRBJ2-1, with TRBD1 matching over 9 bases. Germline CDR1 and CDR2: SQVTM and ANQGSEA. There are 15 residues in the CDR3. V lost 6 bases, J lost 10 bases, and 16 bases stayed unmatched.